These 25 T cell receptor beta chains share one sample of origin, sequenced in a study of T cell responses to AZD1222 COVID-19 vaccine. Generated by immunoSEQ multiplex PCR, the TCRdb table keeps only in-frame clones and is missing some. The profile shows some 140,000 clones, roughly 94% of them singletons. The source material was peripheral blood, sampled on day 0 of AZD1222 vaccination. These receptors were taken from an adult in good health.

This chain joins TRBV19 and TRBJ1-4; possible D gene TRBD1, 5 bases. Deletions cut 7 bases from V and 2 bases from J, with 11 bases between. Germline loops: CDR1 LNHDA, CDR2 SQIVND (reference sequence). The CDR3 spans 14 residues. CDR3 protein: CASTGGRTNEKLFF. CDR3 bases: TGTGCCAGTACTGGGGGACGCACTAATGAAAAACTGTTTTTT. The full variable domain, in which reference TRBV19 and TRBJ1-4 provide the parts outside the CDR3, is DGGITQSPKYLFRKEGQNVTLSCEQNLNHDAMYWYRQDPGQGLRLIYYSQIVNDFQKGDIAEGYSVSREKKESFPLTVTSAQKNPTAFYLCASTGGRTNEKLFFGSGTQLSVL.

The CDR3 region is CASSLAYSTDTQYF. The CDR3 DNA follows: TGTGCCAGCAGCTTAGCTTATTCAACAGATACGCAGTATTTT. The V gene is TRBV11-3, the J gene TRBJ2-3; D call uncertain. The CDR3 runs 14 residues. V dropped 1 base and J dropped 3 bases, with 8 bases sitting between them. CDR1 and CDR2 from the germline V gene are SGHNT and YENEEA. The variable domain in full, completed from reference TRBV11-3 and TRBJ2-3, reads EAGVVQSPRYKIIEKKQPVAFWCNPISGHNTLYWYLQNLGQGPELLIRYENEEAVDDSQLPKDRFSAERLKGVDSTLKIQPAELGDSAVYLCASSLAYSTDTQYFGPGTRLTVL.

The chain is built from TRBV7-2 and TRBJ1-2; no reliable D call. The CDR3 is 15 residues long. Germline lookup yields CDR1 SGHTA and CDR2 FQGNSA. V was trimmed by 2 bases and J by 4 bases, leaving 14 bases between them. The CDR3: CASSLRGERGYGYTF. The CDR3 coding sequence is TGTGCCAGCAGCTTACGGGGAGAACGGGGCTATGGCTACACCTTC.

The chain joins TRBV15 to TRBJ2-7; the match to TRBD2 covers 13 bases. The germline V gene encodes CDR1 LNHNV and CDR2 YYDKDF (reference sequence). With V trimmed by 1 base and J by 3 bases, 0 bases remained unmatched. The CDR3 contains 15 residues. This chain's CDR3 is CATSRGTSGGYEQYF. The CDR3 nucleotides read TGTGCCACCAGCAGAGGGACTAGCGGGGGCTACGAGCAGTACTTC.

The chain links TRBV2 to TRBJ2-1; 8 nucleotides agree with TRBD2. CDR1 and CDR2 from the germline V gene are SNHLY and FYNNEI. V trimming: 6 bases; J trimming: 6 bases; junction bases outside the gene matches: 7. The CDR3 totals 14 residues. The CDR3 sequence is CASREVAGINEQFF. The DNA of the CDR3 is TGTGCCAGCAGGGAGGTAGCGGGGATCAATGAGCAGTTCTTC.

This rearrangement joins TRBV7-8 to TRBJ2-7; no firm D call. V dropped 5 bases and J dropped 2 bases, with 4 bases sitting between them. Germline CDR1 SGHVS, CDR2 FQNEAQ. The CDR3 is 11 residues long. This chain's CDR3 is CASSTTYEQYF. Written as DNA, the CDR3 is TGTGCCAGCAGCACAACCTACGAGCAGTACTTC.

The chain recombines TRBV24-1 with TRBJ2-1; TRBD1 aligns across 7 bases. Per the germline V gene, CDR1 is KGHDR and CDR2 is SFDVKD. The CDR3 sequence is 16 residues long. V was pared by 3 bases and J by 3 bases, with 7 bases of the junction left unmatched. CDR3 nucleotides: TGTGCCACCAGTGATCGGACAGGAGGCCTCTACAATGAGCAGTTCTTC. It encodes CATSDRTGGLYNEQFF.

The rearrangement uses TRBV2 and TRBJ1-1; D not certain. Germline V gene sequence: CDR1 SNHLY, CDR2 FYNNEI. The V end was cut by 2 bases, the J end by 3 bases, with 10 bases between. The CDR3 consists of 14 residues. The CDR3 sequence is CASSELRRDTEAFF. DNA for the CDR3: TGTGCCAGCAGTGAATTGCGGAGGGACACTGAAGCTTTCTTT. The full variable domain, rest sourced from reference TRBV2 and TRBJ1-1, is EPEVTQTPSHQVTQMGQEVILRCVPISNHLYFYWYRQILGQKVEFLVSFYNNEISEKSEIFDDQFSVERPDGSNFTLKIRSTKLEDSAMYFCASSELRRDTEAFFGQGTRLTVV.

The CDR3 spells CASSLAVRLAGIYNEQFF. The CDR3 coding sequence is TGTGCCAGCAGCTTAGCGGTTAGGCTAGCGGGGATTTACAATGAGCAGTTCTTC. The chain is built from TRBV7-8 and TRBJ2-1; 9 nucleotides agree with TRBD2. This CDR3 is built from 18 residues. The V and J ends lost 0 bases and 4 bases, in that order; junction bases with no gene match: 10. Germline CDR1 reads SGHVS; CDR2 reads FQNEAQ.

The J gene is TRBJ1-4, the V gene TRBV13; no definite D call. Germline CDR1 PRHDT, CDR2 FYEKMQ (reference sequence). V lost 6 bases to trimming and J lost 8 bases, with 16 bases between them. The CDR3 is 14 residues long. The CDR3 DNA is TGTGCCAGCAGTAAACGGGGAGAAGGGGAAAAACTGTTTTTT. Protein sequence: CASSKRGEGEKLFF.

This sequence joins TRBV7-9 and TRBJ2-7; D possibly corresponds to TRBD1 (6 bases). The germline CDR1 and CDR2 sequences are SEHNR and FQNEAQ (reference sequence). The CDR3 has 15 amino acids. V lost 1 base, J lost 2 bases, and 12 bases lay in between. CDR3 amino acids: CASSLGPGHPYEQYF. CDR3 coding DNA: TGTGCCAGCAGCTTAGGTCCGGGACATCCCTACGAGCAGTACTTC. Filled out from reference TRBV7-9 and TRBJ2-7, the complete variable domain reads DTGVSQNPRHKITKRGQNVTFRCDPISEHNRLYWYRQTLGQGPEFLTYFQNEAQLEKSRLLSDRFSAERPKGSFSTLEIQRTEQGDSAMYLCASSLGPGHPYEQYFGPGTRLTVT.

The chain joins TRBV10-3 to TRBJ1-4; 7 bases fit TRBD1. Unmatched junction bases numbered 4, after V lost 9 bases and J lost 6 bases. The CDR3 length is 12 residues. The V gene's germline CDR1 is ENHRY and CDR2 SYGVKD. The CDR3 sequence: CAIGQAHEKLFF. In DNA form, the CDR3 reads TGTGCCATTGGACAGGCCCATGAAAAACTGTTTTTT.

V and J are TRBV29-1 and TRBJ2-4; TRBD1 agrees at 9 bases. Trimming took 6 bases from V and 8 from J; bases not matched to a gene: 11. The CDR3 length is 14 residues. Germline CDR1 is SQVTM and CDR2 is ANQGSEA. The CDR3 protein is CSVETGGVRDIQYF. The CDR3 coding sequence is TGCAGCGTAGAAACAGGGGGCGTTCGGGACATTCAGTACTTC.

The rearrangement links TRBV10-1 to TRBJ2-5, with a weak D call TRBD1 (5 bases). V was trimmed by 4 bases and J by 4 bases, leaving 16 bases between them. Germline V CDR1 and CDR2: WNHNN, SYGVQD (reference sequence). This CDR3 is built from 15 residues. The CDR3 coding sequence is TGCGCCAGCAGTGCCGGACAACTCGGGTTAGAGACCCAGTACTTC. It codes for CASSAGQLGLETQYF.

The rearrangement links TRBV27 to TRBJ1-1; TRBD1 matches at 8 bases. CDR1 and CDR2 (germline): MNHEY, SMNVEV (reference sequence). The CDR3 length is 17 residues. The J segment lost 0 bases and the V segment lost 6 bases, leaving 12 bases of the junction unmatched. Written as DNA, the CDR3 is TGTGCCAGCAGCCCCCTTCTGGGCAGGGGGCTGAACACTGAAGCTTTCTTT. Translating gives CASSPLLGRGLNTEAFF.

The chain couples TRBV19 to TRBJ2-5; tentatively, D is TRBD2 (6 bases). There are 15 residues in the CDR3. With 0 bases removed from V and 5 bases from J, the gap between germline ends came to 13 bases. CDR1 and CDR2 from the germline V gene are LNHDA and SQIVND (reference sequence). The CDR3: CASSIEARGGETQYF. The CDR3 bases are TGTGCCAGTAGTATAGAAGCGCGGGGCGGGGAGACCCAGTACTTC.

The genes are TRBV3-1 (or the pseudogene TRBV3-2) and TRBJ2-7, with no clear D. Germline assignment: CDR1 LGHDT and CDR2 YNNKEL (reference sequence). V was cut by 0 bases and J by 7 bases, with 4 bases left in between. This CDR3 region has 11 residues. The CDR3 here is CASSQDLEQYF. The CDR3 bases are TGTGCCAGCAGCCAAGATTTGGAGCAGTACTTC.

J is TRBJ2-5 and V is TRBV4-3; D possibly corresponds to TRBD1 (6 bases). Germline lookup yields CDR1 LGHNA and CDR2 YSLEER. The CDR3 contains 14 residues. V shed 2 bases and J shed 4 bases, with 11 bases lying between them. The CDR3 region is CASSQMDSRETQYF. The CDR3 DNA sequence: TGCGCCAGCAGCCAAATGGACAGTAGAGAGACCCAGTACTTC.

The chain employs TRBV6-4 and TRBJ2-3; 8 nucleotides match TRBD2. V was clipped by 6 bases and J by 0 bases; unmatched bases: 5. Germline assignment: CDR1 MRHNA and CDR2 SNTAGT. This CDR3 comprises 15 residues. The CDR3 spells CASRIGGGSTDTQYF. CDR3 DNA sequence: TGTGCCAGCAGGATCGGGGGGGGTAGCACAGATACGCAGTATTTT.

V gene TRBV28 combines with J gene TRBJ1-3; TRBD1 matches 7 bases. The CDR3 sequence is 15 residues long. CDR1 is MDHEN, CDR2 SYDVKM, per germline. V shed 6 bases and J 0 bases; nucleotides not matched to a gene: 5. CDR3 in DNA: TGTGCCAGCAGCTGGGGGACAGTCTCTGGAAACACCATATATTTT. It is translated as CASSWGTVSGNTIYF.

V gene TRBV4-3 combines with J gene TRBJ2-4; D is uncertain. The germline CDR1 and CDR2 sequences are LGHNA and YSLEER. V shed 1 base and J shed 9 bases, with 10 bases lying between them. The CDR3 has 13 residues. This chain's CDR3 is CASSQALFGIQYF. DNA of the CDR3: TGCGCCAGCAGCCAAGCTTTGTTTGGCATTCAGTACTTC.

The V gene is TRBV5-1, the J gene TRBJ2-7, with D uncertain. Between the trimmed V and J ends, which lost 2 bases and 0 bases, there was a span of 12 bases. The germline V gene encodes CDR1 SGHRS and CDR2 YFSETQ. The CDR3 totals 15 residues. CDR3 protein: CASSFTDLGSYEQYF. CDR3 DNA sequence: TGCGCCAGCAGCTTCACAGACCTTGGCTCCTACGAGCAGTACTTC.

This clone was observed once. The rearrangement joins TRBV7-9 to TRBJ2-7, with 12 bases lining up with TRBD1. Germline values: CDR1 SEHNR, CDR2 FQNEAQ (reference sequence). The CDR3 has 14 amino acids. V lost 5 bases and J lost 6; bases outside the gene matches: 5. DNA of the CDR3: TGTGCCAGCAGCCGGGACAGGGGGCATGTCGAGCAGTACTTC. It is translated as CASSRDRGHVEQYF.

The V call is TRBV27, the J call TRBJ2-2, with 9 positions matching TRBD1. With 7 bases clipped from V and 10 bases from J, the junction kept 13 bases outside the gene matches. This CDR3 comprises 15 residues. Germline V gene data show CDR1 as MNHEY and CDR2 as SMNVEV (reference sequence). The CDR3 reads CASKPRDRVSEELFF. CDR3 DNA sequence: TGTGCCAGCAAACCCCGGGACAGGGTCTCGGAGGAGCTGTTTTTT.

A word on this clone: Compared with germline, one end of the junction differs, possibly owing to a read error. The CDR3 region has the DNA TGTGCCAGCAGCTTAAACCGCGGGAGCTCCTCCGAGCAGTACTTC. It encodes CASSLNRGSSSEQYF. The V and J genes are TRBV11-2 and TRBJ2-7; TRBD2 matches at 7 bases. This CDR3 region has 15 residues. Germline assignment: CDR1 SGHAT and CDR2 FQNNGV.